Detailed here is one T cell receptor (beta chain). This entry is derived from a study of blood T cell repertoires in COVID-19. This CDR3 is built from 15 residues. V lost 2 bases, J lost 7 bases, and 5 bases stayed unmatched. Per the germline V gene, CDR1 is MGHRA and CDR2 is YSYEKL. Original methodology: Reference gene primer amplification gave estimated nucleated cell counts. Data came from immunoSEQ multiplex PCR; TCRdb stores just in-frame clones and leaves some out. V, J and clone size reflect that table, while D and trimming were determined from the DNA. Of some 250,000 clones in the sample, about 90% were seen once.

This receptor was taken from a woman aged 30 to 39 who had recovered from COVID-19. The chain uses TRBV4-1 and TRBJ1-6; 7 positions agree with TRBD1. Sequencing input: peripheral blood. CDR3 sequence (DNA): TGCGCCAGCAGCCAACTGACAGGGCGGAATTCACCCCTCCACTTT. Protein: CASSQLTGRNSPLHF.